This TCR beta chain was sequenced in a study of blood T cells in healthy people across ages. Study-level points and caveats: Naive and antigen-experienced cells could not be conclusively compared, given unsorted PBMCs.

Worth noting for this clonotype: The antigen remains undetermined.

Germline loops: CDR1 SGDLS, CDR2 YYNGEE. This CDR3 is 14 amino acids long. V was clipped by 1 base and J by 6 bases; unmatched bases: 5. Using a J-beta primer mix together with a sample-barcoded 5' primer, a second PCR was run for about 7 to 12 cycles. Each sample yielded at least 3 million CDR3-containing paired-end reads. MiXCR was run by TCRdb on the 5' RACE reads, yielding one entry per CDR3 protein. The sample shows 1.5 million to 2 million distinct CDR3 sequences, approximately 32% of them seen only once. The donors, aged about 6 to 100, were healthy Caucasians from Russia. Every donor provided roughly 9.1 milliliters of peripheral blood.

The receptor was derived from a woman aged 30 to 39 in good health. The chain is built from TRBV9 and TRBJ2-7, with 9 bases identical to TRBD2. Sequenced material: blood. The CDR3 is CASSVRGLAGEQYF. DNA for the CDR3: TGTGCCAGCAGCGTAAGGGGACTAGCCGGCGAGCAGTACTTC. Full variable domain (missing parts from reference TRBV9 and TRBJ2-7): DSGVTQTPKHLITATGQRVTLRCSPRSGDLSVYWYQQSLDQGLQFLIQYYNGEERAKGNILERFSAQQFPDLHSELNLSSLELGDSALYFCASSVRGLAGEQYFGPGTRLTVT.